The 27 T cell receptor beta chains below come from one sample, sequenced in a study of cytomegalovirus exposure and HLA in healthy donors. PCR employed 60 Vbeta and 13 Jbeta primers. Profiling relied on immunoSEQ multiplex PCR, and the TCRdb table lists in-frame clones only, not all of them. The repertoire holds 63,000 or so clones, with approximately 79% as singletons. The sample comprised PBMCs. These receptors were collected from a woman in her 30s in good health and CMV-seronegative.

This chain joins TRBV30 and TRBJ1-5; 7 nucleotides match TRBD1. After removal of 2 bases from V and 4 bases from J, the junction contained 8 bases not matched to a gene. The CDR3 covers 15 residues. Per germline, CDR1 GTSNPN and CDR2 SVGIG (reference sequence). CDR3 loop: CAWSRGTGDNQPQHF. The DNA of the CDR3 is TGTGCCTGGAGTAGGGGTACAGGGGATAATCAGCCCCAGCATTTT. The variable domain in full, with the rest retrieved from reference TRBV30 and TRBJ1-5, is SQTIHQWPATLVQPVGSPLSLECTVEGTSNPNLYWYRQAAGRGLQLLFYSVGIGQISSEVPQNLSASRPQDRQFILSSKKLLLSDSGFYLCAWSRGTGDNQPQHFGDGTRLSIL.

This chain joins TRBV4-3 and TRBJ2-5, with 9 bases matching TRBD1. Unmatched junction bases numbered 10, after V lost 2 bases and J lost 3 bases. Germline V CDR1 and CDR2: LGHNA, YSLEER. The CDR3 is made up of 17 amino acids. CDR3 sequence reads: CASSQTGGTGPKETQYF. The CDR3, as DNA: TGCGCCAGCAGCCAAACTGGGGGGACAGGGCCTAAAGAGACCCAGTACTTC.

The chain uses TRBV5-1 and TRBJ1-1; TRBD1 matches 12 bases. V lost 4 bases, J lost 5 bases, and 3 bases stayed unmatched. Germline-derived CDR1 and CDR2 are SGHRS and YFSETQ. The CDR3 contains 14 residues. Here the CDR3 DNA reads TGCGCCAGCAGCCGGGACAGGGGGCTGACTGAAGCTTTCTTT. Encoded protein: CASSRDRGLTEAFF.

This rearrangement joins TRBV12-2 to TRBJ1-2; the D call TRBD1 from the table was never checked on the DNA. TRBV12-2 is described as a pseudogene. The CDR3 contains 16 residues. The chain's CDR3 is CASRLAVGHYGYGYTF. The DNA of the CDR3 is TGTGCAAGTCGCTTAGCGGTTGGACATTATGGCTATGGCTACACCTTC.

Only a few counts were recorded for this clone. The chain carries TRBV10-3 and TRBJ2-3, with TRBD1 matching over 10 bases. The CDR3 contains 14 residues. The junction had 2 bases not matched to a gene; V was cut back by 5 bases and J by 3 bases. CDR1 is ENHRY, CDR2 SYGVKD, per germline. CDR3 amino acids: CAISLGQGTDTQYF. The CDR3 DNA is TGTGCCATCAGTCTGGGACAGGGGACAGATACGCAGTATTTT.

The V gene is TRBV7-7, the J gene TRBJ2-3, with 13 bases lining up with TRBD2. The CDR3 length is 16 residues. After removal of 5 bases from V and 2 bases from J, the junction contained 4 bases not matched to a gene. Per germline, CDR1 SSHAT and CDR2 FNYEAQ (reference sequence). The CDR3 reads CASSVGLAGPTDTQYF. CDR3 bases: TGTGCCAGCAGCGTGGGACTAGCGGGGCCCACAGATACGCAGTATTTT.

The chain joins TRBV30 to TRBJ1-1; D remains ambiguous. Germline CDR1 GTSNPN, CDR2 SVGIG (reference sequence). The V and J ends lost 3 bases and 4 bases respectively, with 9 bases between them. This CDR3 region has 12 residues. The CDR3 nucleotides are TGTGCCTGGAGCCTCTATTCCACTGAAGCTTTCTTT. Translated: CAWSLYSTEAFF.

V and J are TRBV5-6 and TRBJ2-5, with 9 bases aligning to TRBD1. The germline CDR1 and CDR2 sequences are SGHDT and YYEEEE. V was pared by 4 bases and J by 2 bases, with 6 bases of the junction left unmatched. This CDR3 comprises 15 residues. The CDR3 coding sequence is TGTGCCAGCAGCCTCGGACAGGGGCCTCAAGAGACCCAGTACTTC. This gives the protein CASSLGQGPQETQYF.

The chain uses TRBV11-2 and TRBJ2-3; D gene unclear. V lost 4 bases and J lost 0, with 17 bases in between. The CDR3 consists of 17 residues. Germline V CDR1 and CDR2: SGHAT, FQNNGV. CDR3 sequence (DNA): TGTGCCAGCAGCTCCCCCAAAATGGAGTCTAGCACAGATACGCAGTATTTT. Translating it yields CASSSPKMESSTDTQYF.

The rearrangement uses TRBV5-1 and TRBJ1-6, with TRBD1 identical over 8 bases. CDR1 is SGHRS and CDR2 is YFSETQ in the germline V gene. Unmatched junction bases numbered 10, after V lost 2 bases and J lost 9 bases. The CDR3 has 16 amino acids. CDR3 nucleotides: TGCGCCAGCAGCTTAAACGGACAGGGCTTGATTTCACCCCTCCACTTT. Encoded protein: CASSLNGQGLISPLHF.

The V and J genes are TRBV29-1 and TRBJ1-1; no clear D. Trimming pared 0 bases from V and 2 bases from J, leaving 7 bases between. Germline lookup yields CDR1 SQVTM and CDR2 ANQGSEA. This CDR3 contains 13 residues. The CDR3 reads CSVEEATNTEAFF. In DNA form, the CDR3 reads TGCAGCGTTGAAGAGGCCACCAACACTGAAGCTTTCTTT. The complete variable domain, with remaining parts taken from reference TRBV29-1 and TRBJ1-1, reads SAVISQKPSRDICQRGTSLTIQCQVDSQVTMMFWYRQQPGQSLTLIATANQGSEATYESGFVIDKFPISRPNLTFSTLTVSNMSPEDSSIYLCSVEEATNTEAFFGQGTRLTVV.

The chain's CDR3 is CASSLKLAGGETQYF. The CDR3 bases are TGTGCCAGCAGCTTGAAACTAGCGGGGGGGGAGACCCAGTACTTC. The chain is built from TRBV5-4 and TRBJ2-5, with TRBD2 matching over 13 bases. Germline V CDR1 and CDR2: SGHNT, YYREEE (reference sequence). V gave up 1 base and J gave up 5 bases; unmatched junction bases: 2. CDR3 length: 15 amino acids.

The J gene is TRBJ2-1, the V gene TRBV9, with 10 nucleotides matching TRBD1. V lost 3 bases, J lost 7 bases, and 7 bases stayed unmatched. The CDR3 loop spans 15 amino acids. The V gene's germline CDR1 is SGDLS and CDR2 YYNGEE. In nucleotides, the CDR3 is TGTGCCAGCAGCGCCGCGGGACAGGGGTTTAATGAGCAGTTCTTC. Its protein product is CASSAAGQGFNEQFF.

The J gene is TRBJ2-6, the V gene TRBV6-5; D remains ambiguous. The length of the CDR3 is 16 residues. CDR1 is MNHEY and CDR2 is SVGAGI in the germline V gene. The V end was cut by 0 bases, the J end by 4 bases, with 10 bases between. The CDR3 nucleotides read TGTGCCAGCAGTTACTCGCCGGGTTCCGGGGCCAACGTCCTGACTTTC. Residues: CASSYSPGSGANVLTF.

The chain is built from TRBV30 and TRBJ1-5, with 10 bases lining up with TRBD1. V lost 5 bases and J lost 7; bases outside the gene matches: 5. The CDR3 is 13 amino acids. Germline CDR1 and CDR2: GTSNPN and SVGIG (reference sequence). The CDR3 reads CAWAGTGDQPQHF. The DNA of the CDR3 is TGTGCCTGGGCCGGGACAGGGGACCAGCCCCAGCATTTT.

This chain connects TRBV10-3 to TRBJ1-3; 8 bases are a match to TRBD1. Germline CDR1 and CDR2: ENHRY and SYGVKD. This CDR3 is built from 17 residues. Trimming cost V 6 bases and J 0 bases; bases outside gene matches: 10. CDR3 DNA sequence: TGTGCCATCAGCCCCGACAGGGGCCCAAGCTCTGGAAACACCATATATTTT. This translates into CAISPDRGPSSGNTIYF.

The V and J genes are TRBV7-2 and TRBJ1-6, with TRBD1 matching 8 bases. This CDR3 contains 16 residues. Germline trimming cut 5 bases from V and 9 bases from J; bases unmatched to any gene: 12. Germline V gives CDR1 SGHTA, CDR2 FQGNSA. CDR3 region: CASSAQSGGLGSPLHF. Here the CDR3 DNA reads TGTGCCAGCAGCGCCCAATCAGGGGGCTTGGGTTCACCCCTCCACTTT.

This chain links TRBV5-1 with TRBJ2-2; 15 bases are shared with TRBD2. Germline values: CDR1 SGHRS, CDR2 YFSETQ. V was clipped by 3 bases and J by 8 bases; unmatched bases: 8. The CDR3 contains 17 residues. This CDR3 reads CASSSGLAGGRTGELFF. The CDR3 nucleotides read TGCGCCAGCAGCTCGGGACTAGCGGGAGGAAGAACTGGGGAGCTGTTTTTT.

The rearrangement uses TRBV2 and TRBJ1-2; 7 nucleotides line up with TRBD1. The CDR3 covers 14 residues. CDR1 is SNHLY and CDR2 is FYNNEI in the germline V gene. J lost 5 bases, V lost 9 bases, and 12 bases had no gene match. CDR3 DNA sequence: TGTGCCAGAATTTATAACAGGGGAAATTATGGCTACACCTTC. Residues: CARIYNRGNYGYTF.

V gene TRBV5-1 combines with J gene TRBJ2-5; D gene uncertain. Germline V gene sequence: CDR1 SGHRS, CDR2 YFSETQ. The CDR3 runs to 15 residues. Trimming removed 4 bases from V and 5 bases from J, with 18 bases in between. The chain's CDR3 is CASSPGPQNGETQYF. The CDR3 DNA is TGCGCCAGCAGCCCCGGCCCTCAAAACGGGGAGACCCAGTACTTC.

The chain is built from TRBV6-4 and TRBJ2-1; D perhaps matches TRBD2 (5 bases). This CDR3 comprises 14 residues. V was pared by 0 bases and J by 6 bases, with 9 bases between. From germline, CDR1 is MRHNA and CDR2 SNTAGT. In DNA, the CDR3 is TGTGCCAGCAGTGACTCGGGTCGGGGCAATGAGCAGTTCTTC. It encodes CASSDSGRGNEQFF.

The CDR3 loop reads CASSLGRAEAFF. Here the CDR3 DNA reads TGCGCCAGCAGCTTAGGCAGGGCTGAAGCTTTCTTT. The J gene is TRBJ1-1, the V gene TRBV5-1, with a possible D match to TRBD1 (5 bases). The V gene's germline CDR1 is SGHRS and CDR2 YFSETQ. V was trimmed by 2 bases and J by 6 bases, leaving 8 bases between them. This CDR3 is 12 amino acids long.

DNA of the CDR3: TGTGCCAGCAGCACAAGGGACAGGGGGATTATTCAGCCCCAGCATTTT. Its translation is CASSTRDRGIIQPQHF. J is TRBJ1-5 and V is TRBV7-2, with 11 bases matching TRBD1. J gave up 6 bases and V 5 bases, and 9 bases lay outside the gene matches. This CDR3 is 16 amino acids long. Germline values: CDR1 SGHTA, CDR2 FQGNSA.

This chain connects TRBV4-3 to TRBJ2-7; D gene ambiguous. Germline assignment: CDR1 LGHNA and CDR2 YSLEER. The CDR3 sequence is 13 residues long. Between the trimmed V and J ends, which lost 4 bases and 3 bases, there was a span of 10 bases. CDR3 nucleotides: TGCGCCAGCAGCCGAAACAGAGACTACGAGCAGTACTTC. It translates to CASSRNRDYEQYF.

V and J are TRBV4-3 and TRBJ1-1; the D gene is possibly TRBD1 (5 bases). With 6 bases removed from V and 4 bases from J, the gap between germline ends came to 15 bases. Germline lookup yields CDR1 LGHNA and CDR2 YSLEER. The CDR3 contains 14 residues. CDR3 nucleotides: TGCGCCAGCAGTCTCGACAGAATGGGCACTGAAGCTTTCTTT. Its protein is CASSLDRMGTEAFF.

For the CDR3, the DNA is TGCGCCAGCAGCCAAGATATGGGCAGGGGGCTAATTGGGAACACCGGGGAGCTGTTTTTT. It yields the protein CASSQDMGRGLIGNTGELFF. This chain links TRBV4-3 with TRBJ2-2, with 8 bases matching TRBD1. After removal of 0 bases from V and 1 base from J, the junction contained 13 bases not matched to a gene. Germline V gene lookup returns CDR1 LGHNA and CDR2 YSLEER. The length of the CDR3 is 20 residues.

The J gene is TRBJ1-1, the V gene TRBV7-2, with D maybe TRBD1 (6 bases). The CDR3 runs to 14 residues. Per germline, CDR1 SGHTA and CDR2 FQGNSA. Trimming shortened V by 3 bases and J by 8 bases, and 16 bases separated the two germline ends. CDR3: CASSLGVLGAEAFF. The CDR3 region has the DNA TGTGCCAGCAGCTTGGGTGTATTGGGGGCAGAAGCTTTCTTT.